This TCR beta chain was recovered during a study of Ad26.COV2.S vaccination and SARS-CoV-2 variants. As for the study in general: Vaccine-arm donor from the placebo-controlled COV1001 Ad26.COV2.S trial. The study, taken as a whole, reports: Placebo recipients had lower spike-specific TCR breadth than vaccine recipients.

CDR1 is MGHRA and CDR2 is YSYEKL in the germline V gene. This CDR3 has 15 residues. V shed 0 bases and J shed 1 base, with 10 bases lying between them. Assay: immunoSEQ multiplex PCR; the TCRdb copy retains only in-frame clones and omits some. This table has 300,000 to 450,000 clones, about 88% appearing once. Specified treatment: about 20 received Ad26.COV2.S at low or high dose, single or two shots; roughly five received placebo; per-sample allocation not given. Day 63 after the first vaccine or placebo injection was the time point for sampling. Spike of the Wuhan-strain SARS-CoV-2 was expressed by an Ad26 vector, which formed the vaccine. Of note for this clone: The antigen remains undetermined.

The sequencing here drew on peripheral blood, taken in a trial of Ad26.COV2.S vaccine versus placebo. V is TRBV4-1 and J is TRBJ2-7, with TRBD1 as a possible D gene (6 bases). This TCR was sampled from a person aged 18-60 years who received the Ad26.COV2.S COVID-19 vaccine or a placebo. CDR3 protein: CASSQEDRTSYEQYF. DNA of the CDR3: TGCGCCAGCAGCCAAGAAGACAGGACGTCCTACGAGCAGTACTTC.